This T cell receptor beta chain was profiled in a study of cytomegalovirus exposure and HLA in healthy donors (dated by TCRdb to about 2017). At the level of the whole study: An earlier analysis of about 530 of the donors reported under 300 Gb of sequence data and 95 million to 130 million unique TCR beta sequences obtained from around 180 million T cells. An early release covering about 600 HLA-typed donors comprised approximately 300 gigabases of sequencing data and some 79 million unique TCR sequences. The genetic ancestry cluster associated with self-reported Caucasian donors included around four fifths of the 398 genotyped donors. The aim of the study was to test whether cataloging public T cell receptors could identify signatures of past pathogen exposure. The T cell repertoires of under 750 subjects were profiled by immunosequencing and related to cytomegalovirus serostatus. In addition to the first cohort of 650 to 750 subjects, a separate validation cohort of approximately 110 different subjects was used. To predict cytomegalovirus infection status, the study combined high-throughput TCR immunosequencing, statistical association of individual TCRs with disease status, and machine learning. In a later analysis, previously published TCR beta repertoires from hundreds of donors were re-analyzed and high-resolution HLA genotyping was added so that TCR occurrence patterns could be studied. In the later analysis, no new phenotypic data were used to find candidate immune exposures; instead, reliance was placed on TCR beta sequences and their occurrence across donors. In an earlier analysis of more than 550 of the donors, high-throughput TCR beta sequencing was used to judge whether each TCR beta V gene segment behaved as functional or pseudogenic. Donor age, sex, ethnicity and CMV serostatus were collected together with the repertoire data. In a later genetic analysis, genome-wide SNP genotypes for about 55% of the 666 donors were used, and that subset was treated as a discovery cohort. All discovery cohort repertoires had been generated using a single sequencing platform. Both class I and class II loci were covered by HLA typing, at four-digit resolution. The number of typed donors differed by locus: roughly 629-640 for A, B, C, DRB1 and DQB1; approximately 520 for DQA1; around 610 for DPA1; and around 450 for DPB1. A few DR-DQ haplotypes were handled as single units for association and clustering because linkage in the cohort was strong. Among 398 genotyped donors of the cohort, an average of about 220,000 unique TCR beta nucleotide sequences was sequenced per donor, of which 15% to 20% were non-productive.

A word on this clone: Its cognate antigen has yet to be identified. One base away there is no much larger clone; base qualities are not given.

CDR1 and CDR2 are drawn from the germline V gene (reference sequence): SEHNR, FQNEAQ. V loses 3 bases at its end and J loses 6 bases; junction bases beyond the gene matches: 2. The CDR3 sequence holds 14 residues, the cysteine and phenylalanine included. The DNA shown is the 42-base CDR3, in frame from base 1. Points the paper makes about the study in general: A later analysis found that HLA-associated TCR beta chains were more clonally expanded and had lower generation probabilities than equally common non-associated chains. The 87-base-pair reads could not distinguish some IMGT-functional V segments, including TRBV6-2 and TRBV6-3, so those segments were excluded. While some public TCRs were present in many individuals, most TCR sequences turned up only very rarely across donors. Specific HLA alleles were associated with 18,000 or so TCR beta sequences at a false discovery rate of 0.05 in a later analysis. According to a later analysis, most CMV-associated TCR beta chains appeared to be HLA-restricted, and the HLA associations seemed to be driven largely by CMV exposure. In vitro tests confirmed that a few of the cytomegalovirus-associated TCR beta chains recognize cytomegalovirus antigens. The classifier was reported to diagnose cytomegalovirus status with high specificity and sensitivity in both the original and validation cohorts. Immune exposure information for the cohort was limited to CMV serostatus. In the study, about 150 TCR beta chains were listed as associated with cytomegalovirus. The authors suggested that the approach could potentially be extended to other disease states and immunological phenotypes. When HLA alleles, especially DR and DQ, strongly co-occurred, attributing TCR associations to individual alleles was difficult. In a later analysis, the rate of TCR association differed among HLA loci, with DRB1 alleles having the most associated TCRs and HLA-C alleles having the fewest. This cohort had only TCR beta chains sequenced, and the lack of alpha or paired-chain data limited which features could be detected. Broadly in line with IMGT annotations, most TCR beta V segments showed up in productive rearrangements about 87% or about 30% of the time in an earlier analysis of about 500 of the donors. In a later genetic analysis, fewer N-insertions in productive TCRs were reported among donors in an Asian-associated ancestry cluster than the approximately 670-donor mean. According to a later analysis, parvovirus B19, influenza, CMV and Epstein-Barr virus appeared linked to several top co-occurrence clusters. V-gene and J-gene trimming of TCR beta chains was associated with a missense DCLRE1C variant in a later genetic analysis, and the association was replicated in an independent cohort. Because HLA typing was unavailable for some donors at each locus, only the typed subset was used in association tests. Sequencing depth was assumed to be roughly uniform across donors in the presence/absence analyses, though that assumption may not hold. Correlated functional status among segregating V segments might reflect linkage disequilibrium, but an unknown experimental factor could not be ruled out. A further reported finding was that TCR beta sequences accurately predicted the HLA-A and HLA-B alleles for most subjects in the first cohort. A cluster of highly shared sequence variants was judged likely to represent a technical artifact of the sequencing pipeline. The earlier analysis of some 540 of the donors excluded seventeen rarely observed V segments, including chromosome 9 orphons, because counts were too low.

In total, 500 to 700 healthy bone marrow donors made up the cohort. At the time of sampling, all cohort members were nominally healthy, though unrecorded immune exposures were likely present. The donor was CMV seropositive and belonged to the group of 250 to 300 seropositive cohort members. A peripheral blood sample was provided by each donor, and peripheral blood mononuclear cells were used for TCR beta sequencing. The Qiagen DNeasy Blood Extraction Kit was used to extract genomic DNA from the blood cell samples. The library was built by means of the immunoSEQ multiplex PCR assay. The multiplex PCR relied on a mix of 60 forward primers for TCR Vbeta segments and 13 reverse primers for TCR Jbeta segments. The CDR3 region of rearranged TCR beta genes was amplified from genomic DNA by a multiplex PCR assay. On the Illumina HiSeq System, the amplified TCR beta libraries were sequenced as 87-base-pair reads. Concerning the study's data processing: A later analysis tallied tens of millions of unique TCR beta chains across the 700 or so repertoires, and about 12 million of those chains were shared by two or more donors. A nearest-neighbor algorithm error-corrected the raw reads and collapsed the reads into unique sequences, merging closely related sequences to remove PCR and sequencing errors. Alignment of CDR3 sequences to IMGT reference sequences was used to assign V, D and J gene segments. Each retained sequence needed at least a six-nucleotide match to both a V gene segment and a J gene segment. A rearrangement counted as productive if the CDR3 had no stop codons and remained in frame with V and J, and every other rearrangement counted as non-productive. CDR3 was defined according to IMGT convention as the region running from the second conserved V-encoded cysteine to the conserved J-encoded phenylalanine. In an earlier analysis of 587 of the donors, sequences lacking an unambiguous match to a single V gene segment were excluded. An earlier analysis of some 610 of the donors called V segments functional above 56.7% productive rearrangements and segregating when the between-donor standard deviation exceeded 5%. To diagnose cytomegalovirus status from the catalog of TCR beta chain sequences, a statistical classification framework was built. In a later analysis, V and J genes were assigned by comparing TCR nucleotide sequences against IMGT/GENE-DB human TR gene sequences. Using the TCRdist pipeline, a later analysis assigned CDR3 sequences along with most-parsimonious VDJ recombination scenarios. In a later analysis, each TCR beta chain was defined by its CDR3 amino acid sequence together with its V-gene family, and reads without a unique V-gene family were excluded. A later analysis removed nearly 600 highly shared, low-generation-probability nucleotide sequences to deal with suspected cross-contamination and a sequencing artifact. In a later analysis, a clonal expansion index was calculated for each public chain from normalized within-repertoire ranks of inferred template counts. In a later analysis, generation probabilities were computed using a VDJ recombination model fitted to out-of-frame rearrangements, and the results were checked against IGoR. In a later analysis, hypergeometric tests were used to score TCR-TCR, TCR-HLA and TCR-CMV co-occurrence, with a repertoire-size bias correction applied to TCR pairs. In a later analysis, false discovery rates were estimated by permuting HLA or CMV assignments 20 times. A later analysis grouped co-occurring TCRs with DBSCAN, adding TCRdist sequence similarity when clustering within HLA-allele-positive subsets. Co-occurrence clustering excluded repertoires with fewer than 30,000 or more than 120,000 public chains, plus five with anomalous nucleotide sharing. This immuneACCESS table, as held by TCRdb, lists in-frame sequences with V and J called but not all clones. Of the missing ones, under half trace to an unresolved V gene in checked studies; the others have no known cause. V, J and clone size are those of that table, while D and trimming were read from the DNA. The sample profile shows 100,000 to 150,000 clones; roughly 75% of them were found once. Roughly 10% of the sample lies in the top ten.

Sequencing input: PBMCs. The chain is made from TRBV7-9 and TRBJ1-4, with TRBD1 identical over 9 junction bases. This sequence was found in a man aged 25-45 years in good health and CMV-seropositive. The nucleotide sequence reads TGTGCCAGCAGCTTCTGGACAGGGGATGAAAAACTGTTTTTT. This yields the protein CASSFWTGDEKLFF. Supplemented by the reference TRBV7-9 and TRBJ1-4 proteins around the CDR3, the complete variable domain is DTGVSQNPRHKITKRGQNVTFRCDPISEHNRLYWYRQTLGQGPEFLTYFQNEAQLEKSRLLSDRFSAERPKGSFSTLEIQRTEQGDSAMYLCASSFWTGDEKLFFGSGTQLSVL.